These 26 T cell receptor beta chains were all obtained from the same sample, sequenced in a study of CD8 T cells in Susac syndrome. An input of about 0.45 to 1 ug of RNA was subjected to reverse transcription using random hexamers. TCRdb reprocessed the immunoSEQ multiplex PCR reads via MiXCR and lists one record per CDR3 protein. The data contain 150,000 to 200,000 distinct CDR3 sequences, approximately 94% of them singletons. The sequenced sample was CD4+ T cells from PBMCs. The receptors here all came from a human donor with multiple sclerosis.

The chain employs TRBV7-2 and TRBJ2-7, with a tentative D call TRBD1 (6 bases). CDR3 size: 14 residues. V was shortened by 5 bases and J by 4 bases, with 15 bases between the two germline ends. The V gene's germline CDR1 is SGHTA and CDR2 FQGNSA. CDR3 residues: CASSMTGLFYEQYF. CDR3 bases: TGTGCCAGCAGCATGACAGGATTATTTTACGAGCAGTACTTC.

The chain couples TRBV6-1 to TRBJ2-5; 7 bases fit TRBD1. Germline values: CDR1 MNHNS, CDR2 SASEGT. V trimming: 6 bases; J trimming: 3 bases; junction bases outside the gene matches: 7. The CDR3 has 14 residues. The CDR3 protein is CASRTGTKEETQYF. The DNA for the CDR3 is TGTGCCAGCAGGACAGGGACAAAAGAAGAGACCCAGTACTTC.

In DNA form, the CDR3 reads TGTGCCAGCAGCCAACGCGCGCGGGAGAACACCGGGGAGCTGTTTTTT. It encodes CASSQRARENTGELFF. The V gene is TRBV7-9, the J gene TRBJ2-2, with D tentatively TRBD2 (6 bases). Germline values: CDR1 SEHNR, CDR2 FQNEAQ (reference sequence). V was cut by 5 bases and J by 1 base, with 14 bases left in between. CDR3 length: 16 amino acids.

Here the CDR3 reads CASSFTGSTIYF. As DNA, the CDR3 is TGCGCCAGCAGCTTTACAGGGAGCACCATATATTTT. The chain uses TRBV5-1 and TRBJ1-3, with D maybe TRBD1 (6 bases). CDR3 length: 12 amino acids. Trimming removed 2 bases at V and 9 bases at J, with 9 bases between. Germline CDR1 reads SGHRS; CDR2 reads YFSETQ.

CDR3 residues: CSAREFQGGYTF. The CDR3 DNA follows: TGCAGTGCTAGAGAGTTTCAAGGAGGCTACACCTTC. V gene TRBV20-1 combines with J gene TRBJ1-2; D gene ambiguous. V was clipped by 0 bases and J by 8 bases, with 10 bases between them. From germline, CDR1 is DFQATT and CDR2 SNEGSKA (reference sequence). The CDR3 covers 12 residues.

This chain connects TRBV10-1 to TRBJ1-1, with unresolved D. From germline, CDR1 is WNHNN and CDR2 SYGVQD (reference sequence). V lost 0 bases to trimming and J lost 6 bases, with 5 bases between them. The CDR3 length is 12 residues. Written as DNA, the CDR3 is TGCGCCAGCAGTGAGTCGTCGGCTGAAGCTTTCTTT. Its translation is CASSESSAEAFF.

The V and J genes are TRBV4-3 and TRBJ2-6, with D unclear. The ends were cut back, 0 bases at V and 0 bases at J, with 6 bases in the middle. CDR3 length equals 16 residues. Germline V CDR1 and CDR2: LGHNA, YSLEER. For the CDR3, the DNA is TGCGCCAGCAGCCAAGAACTGGGCTCTGGGGCCAACGTCCTGACTTTC. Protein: CASSQELGSGANVLTF.

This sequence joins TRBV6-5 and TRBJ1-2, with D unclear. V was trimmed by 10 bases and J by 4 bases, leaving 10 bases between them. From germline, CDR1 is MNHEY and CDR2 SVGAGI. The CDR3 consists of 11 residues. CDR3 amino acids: CATGPTYGYTF. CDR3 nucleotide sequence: TGTGCCACTGGGCCTACCTATGGCTACACCTTC.

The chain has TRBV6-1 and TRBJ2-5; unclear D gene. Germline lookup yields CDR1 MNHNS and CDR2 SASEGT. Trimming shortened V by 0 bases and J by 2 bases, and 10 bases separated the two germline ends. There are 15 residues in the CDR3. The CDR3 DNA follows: TGTGCCAGCAGTGAAGCCTACGGCGTACAAGAGACCCAGTACTTC. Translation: CASSEAYGVQETQYF.

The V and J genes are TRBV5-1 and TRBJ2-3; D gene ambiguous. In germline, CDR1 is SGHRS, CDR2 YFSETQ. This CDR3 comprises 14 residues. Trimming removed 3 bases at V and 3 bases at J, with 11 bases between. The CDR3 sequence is CASSSRPGTDTQYF. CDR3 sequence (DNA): TGCGCCAGCAGCTCCCGACCCGGGACAGATACGCAGTATTTT.

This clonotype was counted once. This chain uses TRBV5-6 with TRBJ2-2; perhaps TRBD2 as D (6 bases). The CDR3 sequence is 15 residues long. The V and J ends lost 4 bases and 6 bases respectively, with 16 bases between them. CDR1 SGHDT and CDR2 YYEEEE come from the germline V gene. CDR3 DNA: TGTGCCAGCAGCCGGTTGAGGAGGGGCCCCGGGGAGCTGTTTTTT. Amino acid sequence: CASSRLRRGPGELFF.

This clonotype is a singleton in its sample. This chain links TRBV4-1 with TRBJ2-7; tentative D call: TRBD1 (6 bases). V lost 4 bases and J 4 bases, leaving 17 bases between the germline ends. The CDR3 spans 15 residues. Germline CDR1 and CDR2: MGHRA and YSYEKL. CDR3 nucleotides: TGCGCCAGCAGCCGACTACAGGGTTCCAAGTACGAGCAGTACTTC. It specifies CASSRLQGSKYEQYF.

The CDR3 spells CASSLAGGRSTEAFF. CDR3 nucleotides: TGTGCCAGCAGTTTGGCGGGGGGAAGGAGCACTGAAGCTTTCTTT. The rearrangement links TRBV12-3 or TRBV12-4 to TRBJ1-1, with D perhaps TRBD1 (5 bases). Trimming removed 3 bases from V and 4 bases from J, with 15 bases in between. This CDR3 spans 15 amino acids.

CDR3: CARDQGGSQETQYF. CDR3 DNA: TGTGCCCGGGACCAAGGGGGAAGCCAAGAGACCCAGTACTTC. The chain combines TRBV30 with TRBJ2-5; tentative D call: TRBD1 (6 bases). Trimming took off 8 bases at V and 1 base at J, with 17 bases between the two ends. The CDR3 consists of 14 residues. CDR1 is GTSNPN and CDR2 is SVGIG in the germline V gene (reference sequence).

In nucleotides, the CDR3 is TGTGCCAGCAGTTTAATGGGGGGGAGCGATGAGCAGTTCTTC. This sequence encodes CASSLMGGSDEQFF. This chain uses TRBV12-3 or TRBV12-4 with TRBJ2-1, with 7 bases fitting TRBD2. The V segment lost 2 bases and the J segment 8 bases; nucleotides outside the gene matches: 6. CDR3 length equals 14 residues.

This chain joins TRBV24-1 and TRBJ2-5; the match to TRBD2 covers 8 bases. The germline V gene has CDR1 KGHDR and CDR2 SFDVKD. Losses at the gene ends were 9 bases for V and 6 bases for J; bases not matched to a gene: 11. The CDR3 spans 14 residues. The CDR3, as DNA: TGTGCCACCGGAGCGGGGGAGGGCCTGAAGACCCAGTACTTC. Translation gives CATGAGEGLKTQYF.

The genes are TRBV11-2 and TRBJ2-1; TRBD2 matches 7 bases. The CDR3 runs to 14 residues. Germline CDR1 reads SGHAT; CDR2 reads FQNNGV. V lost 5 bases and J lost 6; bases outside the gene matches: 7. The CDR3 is CASSPIAGSNEQFF. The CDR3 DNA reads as TGTGCCAGCAGCCCAATAGCGGGTTCCAATGAGCAGTTCTTC. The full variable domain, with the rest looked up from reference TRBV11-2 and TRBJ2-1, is EAGVAQSPRYKIIEKRQSVAFWCNPISGHATLYWYQQILGQGPKLLIQFQNNGVVDDSQLPKDRFSAERLKGVDSTLKIQPAKLEDSAVYLCASSPIAGSNEQFFGPGTRLTVL.

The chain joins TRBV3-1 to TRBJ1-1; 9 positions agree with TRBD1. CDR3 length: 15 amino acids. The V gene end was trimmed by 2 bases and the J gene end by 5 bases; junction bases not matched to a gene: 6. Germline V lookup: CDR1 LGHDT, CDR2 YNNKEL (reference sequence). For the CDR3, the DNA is TGTGCCAGCAGCCAATCTACAGGGGGCGGGACTGAAGCTTTCTTT. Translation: CASSQSTGGGTEAFF.

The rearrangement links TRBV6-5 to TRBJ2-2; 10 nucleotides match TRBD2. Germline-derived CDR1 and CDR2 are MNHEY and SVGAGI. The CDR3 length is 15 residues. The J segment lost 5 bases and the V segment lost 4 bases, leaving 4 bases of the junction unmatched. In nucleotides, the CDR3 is TGTGCCAGCAGTTTCCTAGCGGGAGTAACCGGGGAGCTGTTTTTT. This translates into CASSFLAGVTGELFF.

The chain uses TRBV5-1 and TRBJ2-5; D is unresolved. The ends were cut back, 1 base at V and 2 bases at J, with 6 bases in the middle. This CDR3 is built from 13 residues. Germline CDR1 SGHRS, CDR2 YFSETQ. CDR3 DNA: TGCGCCAGCAGCTTGAGCCCACAAGAGACCCAGTACTTC. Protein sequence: CASSLSPQETQYF.

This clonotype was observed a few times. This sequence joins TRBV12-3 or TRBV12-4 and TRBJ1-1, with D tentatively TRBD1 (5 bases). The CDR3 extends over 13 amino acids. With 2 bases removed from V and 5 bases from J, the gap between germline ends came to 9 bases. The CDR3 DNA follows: TGTGCCAGCAGTTTACGGGGGGGGACTGAAGCTTTCTTT. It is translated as CASSLRGGTEAFF.

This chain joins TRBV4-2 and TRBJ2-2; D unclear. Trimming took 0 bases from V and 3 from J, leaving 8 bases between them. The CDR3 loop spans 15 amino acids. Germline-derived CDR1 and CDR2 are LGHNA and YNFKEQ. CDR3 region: CASSQDRRDTGELFF. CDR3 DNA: TGTGCCAGCAGCCAAGATCGTAGGGACACCGGGGAGCTGTTTTTT.

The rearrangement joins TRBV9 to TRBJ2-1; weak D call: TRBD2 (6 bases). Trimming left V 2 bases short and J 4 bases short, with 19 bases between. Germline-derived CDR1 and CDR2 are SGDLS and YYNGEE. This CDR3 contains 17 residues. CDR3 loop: CASSVSLPGLVYNEQFF. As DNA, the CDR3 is TGTGCCAGCAGCGTCTCACTCCCGGGACTGGTTTACAATGAGCAGTTCTTC.

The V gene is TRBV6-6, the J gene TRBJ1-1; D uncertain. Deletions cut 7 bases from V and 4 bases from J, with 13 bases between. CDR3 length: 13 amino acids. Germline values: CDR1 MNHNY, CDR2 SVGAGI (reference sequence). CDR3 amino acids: CASTHSGSTEAFF. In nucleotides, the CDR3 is TGTGCCAGCACTCATAGTGGGAGCACTGAAGCTTTCTTT.

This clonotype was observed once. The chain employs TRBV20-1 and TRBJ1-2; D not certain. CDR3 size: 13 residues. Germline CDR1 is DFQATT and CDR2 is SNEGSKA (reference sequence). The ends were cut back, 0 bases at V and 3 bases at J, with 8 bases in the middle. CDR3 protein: CSARDRGHYGYTF. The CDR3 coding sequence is TGCAGTGCTAGAGATCGAGGACACTATGGCTACACCTTC.

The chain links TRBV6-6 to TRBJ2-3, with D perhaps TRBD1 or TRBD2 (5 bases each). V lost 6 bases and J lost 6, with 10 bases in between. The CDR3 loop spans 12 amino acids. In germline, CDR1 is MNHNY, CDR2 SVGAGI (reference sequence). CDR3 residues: CASRPEGDTQYF. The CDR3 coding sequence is TGTGCCAGCAGACCCGAGGGGGATACGCAGTATTTT.